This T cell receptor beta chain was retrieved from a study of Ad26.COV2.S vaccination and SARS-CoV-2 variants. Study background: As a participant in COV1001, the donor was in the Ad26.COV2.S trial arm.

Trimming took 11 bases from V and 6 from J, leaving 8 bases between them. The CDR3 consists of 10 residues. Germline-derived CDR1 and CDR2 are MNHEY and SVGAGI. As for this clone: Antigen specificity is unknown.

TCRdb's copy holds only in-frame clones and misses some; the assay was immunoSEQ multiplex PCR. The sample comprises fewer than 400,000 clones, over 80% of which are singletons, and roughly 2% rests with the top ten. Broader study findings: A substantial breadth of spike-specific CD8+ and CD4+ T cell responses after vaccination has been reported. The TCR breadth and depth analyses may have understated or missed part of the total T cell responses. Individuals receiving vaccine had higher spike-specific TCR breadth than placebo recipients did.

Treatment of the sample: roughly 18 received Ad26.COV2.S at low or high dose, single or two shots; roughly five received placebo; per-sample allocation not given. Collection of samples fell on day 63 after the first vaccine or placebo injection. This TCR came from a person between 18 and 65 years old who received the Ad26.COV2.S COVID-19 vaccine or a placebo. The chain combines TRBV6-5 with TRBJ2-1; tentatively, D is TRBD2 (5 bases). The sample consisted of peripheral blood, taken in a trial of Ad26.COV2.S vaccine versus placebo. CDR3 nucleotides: TGTGCCGCAGCGGCCAATGAGCAGTTCTTC. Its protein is CAAAANEQFF.